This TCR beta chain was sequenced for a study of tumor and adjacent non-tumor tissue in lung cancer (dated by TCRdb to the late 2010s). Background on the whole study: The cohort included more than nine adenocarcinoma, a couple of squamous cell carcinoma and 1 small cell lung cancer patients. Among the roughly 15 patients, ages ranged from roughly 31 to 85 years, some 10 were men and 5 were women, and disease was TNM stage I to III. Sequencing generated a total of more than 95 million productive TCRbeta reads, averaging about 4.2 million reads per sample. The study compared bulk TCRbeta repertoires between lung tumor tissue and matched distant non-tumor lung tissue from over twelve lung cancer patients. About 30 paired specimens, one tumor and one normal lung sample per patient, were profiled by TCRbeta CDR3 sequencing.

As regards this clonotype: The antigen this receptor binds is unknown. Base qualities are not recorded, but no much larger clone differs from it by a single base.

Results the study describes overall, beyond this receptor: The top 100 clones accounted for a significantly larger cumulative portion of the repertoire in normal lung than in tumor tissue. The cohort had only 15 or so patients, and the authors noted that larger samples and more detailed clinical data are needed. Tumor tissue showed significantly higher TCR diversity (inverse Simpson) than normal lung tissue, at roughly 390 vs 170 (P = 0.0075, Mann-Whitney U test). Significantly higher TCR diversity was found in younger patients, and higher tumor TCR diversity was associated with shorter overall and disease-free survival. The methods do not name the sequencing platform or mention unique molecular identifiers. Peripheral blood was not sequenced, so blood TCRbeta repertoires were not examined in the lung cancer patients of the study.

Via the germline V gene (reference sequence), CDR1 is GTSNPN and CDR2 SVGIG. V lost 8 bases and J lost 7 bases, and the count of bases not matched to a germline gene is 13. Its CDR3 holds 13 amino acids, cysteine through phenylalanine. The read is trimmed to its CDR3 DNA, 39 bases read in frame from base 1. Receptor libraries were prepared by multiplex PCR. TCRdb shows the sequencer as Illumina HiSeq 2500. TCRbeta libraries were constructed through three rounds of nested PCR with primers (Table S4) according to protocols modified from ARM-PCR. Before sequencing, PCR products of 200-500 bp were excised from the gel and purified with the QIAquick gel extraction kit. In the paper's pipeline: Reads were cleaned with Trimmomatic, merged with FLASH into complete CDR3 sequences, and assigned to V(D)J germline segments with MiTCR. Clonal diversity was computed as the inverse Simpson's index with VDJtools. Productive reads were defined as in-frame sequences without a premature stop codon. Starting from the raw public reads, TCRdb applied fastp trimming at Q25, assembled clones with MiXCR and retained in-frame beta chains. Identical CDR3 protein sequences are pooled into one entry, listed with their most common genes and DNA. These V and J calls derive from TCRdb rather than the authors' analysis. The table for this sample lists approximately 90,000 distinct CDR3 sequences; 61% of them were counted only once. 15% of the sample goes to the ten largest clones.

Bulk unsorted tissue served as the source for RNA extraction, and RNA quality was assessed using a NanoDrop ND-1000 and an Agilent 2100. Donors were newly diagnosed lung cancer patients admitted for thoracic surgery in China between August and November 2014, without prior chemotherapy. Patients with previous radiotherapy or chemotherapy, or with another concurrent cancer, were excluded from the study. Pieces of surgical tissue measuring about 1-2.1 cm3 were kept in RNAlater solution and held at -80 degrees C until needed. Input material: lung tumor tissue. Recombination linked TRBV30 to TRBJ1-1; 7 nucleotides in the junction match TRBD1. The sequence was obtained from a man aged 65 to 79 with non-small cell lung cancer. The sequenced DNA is TGTGCCCGGTCGATGAGGGGGCATAGTGAAGCTTTCTTT. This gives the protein CARSMRGHSEAFF. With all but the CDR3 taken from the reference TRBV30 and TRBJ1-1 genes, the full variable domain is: SQTIHQWPATLVQPVGSPLSLECTVEGTSNPNLYWYRQAAGRGLQLLFYSVGIGQISSEVPQNLSASRPQDRQFILSSKKLLLSDSGFYLCARSMRGHSEAFFGQGTRLTVV.